The subject of this entry is one T cell receptor beta chain. This sample is part of a study of shared T cell receptors in the human thymus. Generated by immunoSEQ multiplex PCR, the TCRdb table keeps only in-frame clones and is missing some. The data show about 660,000 clones, approximately 87% seen once. After removal of 4 bases from V and 7 bases from J, the junction contained 18 bases not matched to a gene. Per the germline V gene, CDR1 is SGDLS and CDR2 is YYNGEE. The CDR3 spans 19 residues. These data were also filed under a second study, of human thymus T cells. As that study records: Those donating were healthy Finnish infants in corrective surgery for congenital heart defects. The thymus was resected at corrective cardiac surgery. Blood and thymic repertoires both appeared biased in V and J gene usage. A high degree of thymic repertoire overlap among unrelated individuals was reported in related research.

V usage is TRBV9 and J usage is TRBJ2-2; 11 nucleotides align to TRBD2. Sequenced material: thymocytes. The sequence derives from a boy under two years old with a congenital heart defect. The CDR3 protein is CASSPPVAGGPGLGGELFF. The CDR3, as DNA: TGTGCCAGCAGCCCTCCCGTAGCGGGAGGGCCCGGGTTGGGCGGGGAGCTGTTTTTT.